A selection of T cell receptor beta chains follows, all from one sample in a study of blood T cells in healthy people across ages. One entry per CDR3 protein, called by TCRdb with MiXCR from the 5' RACE reads. This sample has 550,000 to 600,000 distinct CDR3 sequences, with 40% to 50% found just once. The sample was blood. The receptors originated from a man of 80 years or more in good health. The CDR3 runs from the conserved cysteine through the conserved F or W. Fields, in order: J gene, D gene, clone size, V gene, CDR3 protein, CDR3 DNA. D genes are given only for firm matches. Some rows mark clone size as missing; the rest say once, few, many or name a class of expanded clone.

>TRBJ2-7|TRBD1|once|TRBV10-3
CATLTQGFEQYF
TGTGCCACGCTGACACAGGGGTTCGAGCAGTACTTC
>TRBJ2-3|TRBD2|-|TRBV20-1
CSVLIGLAGGGDTQYF
TGCAGTGTGCTTATCGGACTAGCGGGGGGTGGAGATACGCAGTATTTT
>TRBJ2-3|-|-|TRBV9
CASSVGSTDTQYF
TGTGCCAGCAGCGTAGGTAGCACAGATACGCAGTATTTT
>TRBJ2-3|-|few|TRBV7-3
CASSLWATTTDTQYF
TGTGCCAGCAGCTTATGGGCAACCACCACAGATACGCAGTATTTT
>TRBJ1-2|-|-|TRBV20-1
CSARGTPYGYTF
TGCAGTGCTAGGGGGACCCCGTATGGCTACACCTTC
>TRBJ1-2|-|once|TRBV27
CASRDPGESGYTF
TGTGCCAGCAGAGACCCGGGGGAAAGTGGCTACACCTTC
>TRBJ2-5|-|few|TRBV20-1
CSVDHQETQYF
TGCAGTGTGGACCACCAAGAGACCCAGTACTTC
>TRBJ1-1|-|-|TRBV7-9
CASTHPGVGTEAFF
TGTGCCAGCACCCACCCGGGGGTGGGCACTGAAGCTTTCTTT
>TRBJ2-1|TRBD2|-|TRBV7-2
CASSLSGRGNEQFF
TGTGCCAGCAGCCTTAGCGGGAGGGGAAATGAGCAGTTCTTC
>TRBJ2-5|-|-|TRBV7-2
CASSWGLSVQTQYF
TGTGCCAGCAGCTGGGGCCTCAGCGTTCAGACCCAGTACTTC
>TRBJ1-1|-|-|TRBV21-1
CASSPEEGNTEAFF
TGTGCCAGCAGTCCGGAGGAGGGAAACACTGAAGCTTTCTTT
>TRBJ1-1|-|-|TRBV10-3
CAISEPRTDHEAFF
TGTGCCATCAGTGAGCCGAGGACAGACCATGAAGCTTTCTTT
>TRBJ2-5|TRBD2|few|TRBV6-2/TRBV6-3
CASSYMAGDQETQYF
TGTGCCAGCAGTTACATGGCGGGAGATCAAGAGACCCAGTACTTC
>TRBJ2-3|-|-|TRBV7-2
CASTTITGTFTDTQYF
TGTGCCAGCACCACCATAACAGGGACCTTCACAGATACGCAGTATTTT
>TRBJ2-5|-|few|TRBV7-2
CASSFGQGETQYF
TGTGCTAGCAGCTTCGGTCAGGGAGAGACCCAGTACTTC
>TRBJ1-1|TRBD1|-|TRBV4-3
CASSRHRQGARTEAFF
TGCGCCAGCAGCCGACACCGACAGGGGGCGCGAACTGAAGCTTTCTTT
>TRBJ2-1|TRBD2|-|TRBV29-1
CSVLPSGLGNEQFF
TGCAGCGTTCTGCCTAGCGGGCTCGGCAATGAGCAGTTCTTC
>TRBJ2-5|TRBD2|few|TRBV7-2
CASSLRTSGSVLGETQYF
TGTGCCAGCAGCCTTCGGACTAGCGGGAGCGTCTTAGGAGAGACCCAGTACTTC
>TRBJ2-3|-|-|TRBV12-3/TRBV12-4
CASKVIATDTQYF
TGTGCCAGCAAGGTAATAGCAACAGATACGCAGTATTTT
>TRBJ2-3|-|-|TRBV5-1
CASSFTRRVTDTQYF
TGCGCCAGCAGCTTTACCCGACGGGTGACAGATACGCAGTATTTT
>TRBJ1-2|-|-|TRBV14
CASSQAEVGYTF
TGTGCCAGCAGCCAAGCGGAAGTCGGCTACACCTTC
>TRBJ2-1|TRBD2|-|TRBV12-5
CASGGFAGGRVGEQFF
TGTGCTAGTGGTGGCTTTGCGGGAGGGCGGGTTGGTGAGCAGTTCTTC
>TRBJ2-2|TRBD1|-|TRBV7-6
CASSNQQGGAYTGELFF
TGTGCCAGCAGCAATCAACAGGGGGGCGCGTACACCGGGGAGCTGTTTTTT